This is a list of T cell receptor beta chains from one sample in a study of T cells after yellow fever vaccination. TCRdb independently ran MiXCR on the 5' RACE reads; one entry per CDR3 protein. The sample has around 610,000 distinct CDR3 sequences, approximately 13% seen once; the top ten hold around an eighth. This sample comprised PBMCs, obtained on the day of the yellow fever booster vaccination. These receptors all stem from a man under 40 who received the YFV17D yellow fever vaccine. CDR3s include the opening cysteine and the closing phenylalanine or tryptophan. The order of the fields is V gene, clone size, J gene, CDR3 length, D gene, CDR3 DNA, CDR3 protein. The D gene is left open where the match is weak. Part of the rows lack a size; the others show once, few, many or a class for expanded clones.

V gene: TRBV29-1; clone size: few; J gene: TRBJ2-5; CDR3 length: 12; D gene: -; CDR3 DNA: TGCAGCGTTGTAGGGAGACCAGAGACCCAGTACTTC; CDR3 protein: CSVVGRPETQYF
V gene: TRBV6-1; clone size: few; J gene: TRBJ2-2; CDR3 length: 15; D gene: -; CDR3 DNA: TGTGCCAGCAGCTCGGAGGGGGCGCCCATCGGGGAGCTGTTTTTT; CDR3 protein: CASSSEGAPIGELFF
V gene: TRBV15; clone size: few; J gene: TRBJ1-2; CDR3 length: 16; D gene: TRBD1; CDR3 DNA: TGTGCCACCAGTCTTGGGACAGGGGGCGCATTATATGGCTACACCTTC; CDR3 protein: CATSLGTGGALYGYTF
V gene: TRBV20-1; clone size: -; J gene: TRBJ1-3; CDR3 length: 13; D gene: -; CDR3 DNA: TGCAGTGCTACGAGGGGCTCTGGAAACACCATATATTTT; CDR3 protein: CSATRGSGNTIYF
V gene: TRBV3-1; clone size: -; J gene: TRBJ2-7; CDR3 length: 13; D gene: -; CDR3 DNA: TGTGCCAGCAGCCCCCTCCCTGAGATCGAGCAGTACTTC; CDR3 protein: CASSPLPEIEQYF
V gene: TRBV6-5; clone size: few; J gene: TRBJ1-1; CDR3 length: 14; D gene: TRBD1; CDR3 DNA: TGTGCCAGCAGTTACGACAGGGGGCTGGCTGAAGCTTTCTTT; CDR3 protein: CASSYDRGLAEAFF
V gene: TRBV12-3/TRBV12-4; clone size: many; J gene: TRBJ1-1; CDR3 length: 14; D gene: -; CDR3 DNA: TGTGCCAGCAGTCCCGCGAGGCTGAACACTGAAGCTTTCTTT; CDR3 protein: CASSPARLNTEAFF
V gene: TRBV20-1; clone size: -; J gene: TRBJ2-1; CDR3 length: 15; D gene: TRBD2; CDR3 DNA: TGCAGTGCTAGAGATGGGACTAGCGTGCTTGATGAGCAGTTCTTC; CDR3 protein: CSARDGTSVLDEQFF
V gene: TRBV29-1; clone size: once; J gene: TRBJ2-3; CDR3 length: 15; D gene: -; CDR3 DNA: TGCAGCGTTGTGGGTGGAAGCGGGCCGACAGATACGCAGTATTTT; CDR3 protein: CSVVGGSGPTDTQYF
V gene: TRBV18; clone size: few; J gene: TRBJ2-1; CDR3 length: 18; D gene: -; CDR3 DNA: TGTGCCAGCTCACCACCGAGCGCGGGCCCTGGCTCCTACAATGAGCAGTTCTTC; CDR3 protein: CASSPPSAGPGSYNEQFF
V gene: TRBV7-9; clone size: -; J gene: TRBJ2-1; CDR3 length: 16; D gene: TRBD2; CDR3 DNA: TGTGCCAGCAGCCCCCCGGGGACTAGCGGATACAATGAGCAGTTCTTC; CDR3 protein: CASSPPGTSGYNEQFF
V gene: TRBV7-6; clone size: few; J gene: TRBJ2-2; CDR3 length: 15; D gene: -; CDR3 DNA: TGTGCCAGCAGCTCCCACGACGGGAACACCGGGGAGCTGTTTTTT; CDR3 protein: CASSSHDGNTGELFF
V gene: TRBV11-2; clone size: -; J gene: TRBJ2-7; CDR3 length: 14; D gene: -; CDR3 DNA: TGTGCCAGCAGCGCACCGGGACGGGACTACGAGCAGTACTTC; CDR3 protein: CASSAPGRDYEQYF
V gene: TRBV5-1; clone size: few; J gene: TRBJ2-1; CDR3 length: 15; D gene: TRBD1; CDR3 DNA: TGCGCCAGCAGCCTGGGGGCTCCAGGGGGCCATGAGCAGTTCTTC; CDR3 protein: CASSLGAPGGHEQFF
V gene: TRBV20-1; clone size: few; J gene: TRBJ2-1; CDR3 length: 16; D gene: TRBD2; CDR3 DNA: TGCAGTGCTCCCCATGAAGCAAGCGGGAGGTTTGCTGAGCAGTTCTTC; CDR3 protein: CSAPHEASGRFAEQFF
V gene: TRBV20-1; clone size: few; J gene: TRBJ2-1; CDR3 length: 14; D gene: -; CDR3 DNA: TGCAGTGCTAGAACAGGGAACTCCTACAATGAGCAGTTCTTC; CDR3 protein: CSARTGNSYNEQFF
V gene: TRBV15; clone size: -; J gene: TRBJ2-7; CDR3 length: 15; D gene: -; CDR3 DNA: TGTGCCACCAGCAGAGTTCAAAACCCAGCCTACGAGCAGTACTTC; CDR3 protein: CATSRVQNPAYEQYF
V gene: TRBV12-3/TRBV12-4; clone size: -; J gene: TRBJ1-6; CDR3 length: 15; D gene: -; CDR3 DNA: TGTGCCAGCAGCCCCCTCGTAGGAAGTAATTCACCCCTCCACTTT; CDR3 protein: CASSPLVGSNSPLHF
V gene: TRBV10-3; clone size: few; J gene: TRBJ2-1; CDR3 length: 15; D gene: -; CDR3 DNA: TGTGCCATCAGTGAGTCGACGAGCTCCTACAATGAGCAGTTCTTC; CDR3 protein: CAISESTSSYNEQFF
V gene: TRBV7-2; clone size: few; J gene: TRBJ2-1; CDR3 length: 12; D gene: -; CDR3 DNA: TGTGCCAGCAGGACATCCTCGGGGGACGCGTTCTTC; CDR3 protein: CASRTSSGDAFF
V gene: TRBV10-2; clone size: -; J gene: TRBJ2-2; CDR3 length: 15; D gene: -; CDR3 DNA: TGCGCCAGCAGTGAGAACAGGTGGAACACCGGGGAGCTGTTTTTT; CDR3 protein: CASSENRWNTGELFF
V gene: TRBV28; clone size: -; J gene: TRBJ2-5; CDR3 length: 12; D gene: TRBD2; CDR3 DNA: TGTGCGGCTAGCGGATACCAAGAGACCCAGTACTTC; CDR3 protein: CAASGYQETQYF
V gene: TRBV6-5; clone size: -; J gene: TRBJ1-2; CDR3 length: 14; D gene: -; CDR3 DNA: TGTGCCAGCAGTTACTCGAACGGTAACTATGGCTACACCTTC; CDR3 protein: CASSYSNGNYGYTF
V gene: TRBV21-1; clone size: -; J gene: TRBJ2-3; CDR3 length: 18; D gene: -; CDR3 DNA: TGTGCCAGCAGCTTGACCGGGACTAGCGGGAGATCTGGAGATACGCAGTATTTT; CDR3 protein: CASSLTGTSGRSGDTQYF
V gene: TRBV3-1; clone size: many; J gene: TRBJ2-3; CDR3 length: 12; D gene: -; CDR3 DNA: TGTGCCAGCGGGCAGAGAACAGATACGCAGTATTTT; CDR3 protein: CASGQRTDTQYF
V gene: TRBV5-5; clone size: -; J gene: TRBJ2-2; CDR3 length: 18; D gene: TRBD1; CDR3 DNA: TGTGCCAGCAGCTTGGGGTCCCAGGGGGCAGTGAACACCGGGGAGCTGTTTTTT; CDR3 protein: CASSLGSQGAVNTGELFF
V gene: TRBV6-5; clone size: few; J gene: TRBJ2-5; CDR3 length: 12; D gene: -; CDR3 DNA: TGTGCCAGCCGCCGGCTGGGTGGTACCCAGTACTTC; CDR3 protein: CASRRLGGTQYF
V gene: TRBV5-1; clone size: -; J gene: TRBJ1-4; CDR3 length: 14; D gene: -; CDR3 DNA: TGCGCCAGCAGCTTGGGGGGGCGCGGTGAAAAACTGTTTTTT; CDR3 protein: CASSLGGRGEKLFF
V gene: TRBV21-1; clone size: -; J gene: TRBJ1-4; CDR3 length: 14; D gene: -; CDR3 DNA: TGTGCCAGCAGCAAATCCCGCACTGGTGAAAAACTGTTTTTT; CDR3 protein: CASSKSRTGEKLFF
V gene: TRBV3-1; clone size: few; J gene: TRBJ1-2; CDR3 length: 14; D gene: -; CDR3 DNA: TGTGCCAGCAGCCTCAGTGGGGCTAACTATGGCTACACCTTC; CDR3 protein: CASSLSGANYGYTF
V gene: TRBV9; clone size: -; J gene: TRBJ2-3; CDR3 length: 14; D gene: -; CDR3 DNA: TGTGCCAGCAGCGGCTCATGGTCCACAGATACGCAGTATTTT; CDR3 protein: CASSGSWSTDTQYF
V gene: TRBV5-1; clone size: -; J gene: TRBJ2-7; CDR3 length: 14; D gene: -; CDR3 DNA: TGCGCCAGCAGCCCTTCGGACCACTCCTACGAGCAGTACTTC; CDR3 protein: CASSPSDHSYEQYF
V gene: TRBV7-3; clone size: -; J gene: TRBJ2-3; CDR3 length: 16; D gene: TRBD1; CDR3 DNA: TGTGCCAGCAGCTTAAGGGGGACAGGGGAACAAGATACGCAGTATTTT; CDR3 protein: CASSLRGTGEQDTQYF
V gene: TRBV6-2/TRBV6-3; clone size: -; J gene: TRBJ1-5; CDR3 length: 13; D gene: -; CDR3 DNA: TGTGCCAGCCTGGGTCGGAATAATCAGCCCCAGCATTTT; CDR3 protein: CASLGRNNQPQHF
V gene: TRBV20-1; clone size: -; J gene: TRBJ2-5; CDR3 length: 11; D gene: -; CDR3 DNA: TGCAGTGCTGTCATTTCTCTTAGCCAGTACTTC; CDR3 protein: CSAVISLSQYF
V gene: TRBV5-4; clone size: -; J gene: TRBJ2-6; CDR3 length: 16; D gene: -; CDR3 DNA: TGTGCCAGCAGCTTACACCCAGGGACTGGGGCCAACGTCCTGACTTTC; CDR3 protein: CASSLHPGTGANVLTF
V gene: TRBV20-1; clone size: many; J gene: TRBJ2-3; CDR3 length: 14; D gene: -; CDR3 DNA: TGCAGTGCTAGAGATCAGGTGTCTACAGATACGCAGTATTTT; CDR3 protein: CSARDQVSTDTQYF
V gene: TRBV14; clone size: few; J gene: TRBJ2-1; CDR3 length: 16; D gene: TRBD2; CDR3 DNA: TGTGCCAGCAGCCAAATGGGACTAGCGGGAGTCTATGAGCAGTTCTTC; CDR3 protein: CASSQMGLAGVYEQFF